The 6 T cell receptor beta chains below were found in one sample sequenced in a study of T cells after yellow fever vaccination. TCRdb recomputed calls from the 5' RACE reads with MiXCR, one row per CDR3 protein. This table has roughly 250,000 distinct CDR3 sequences, 13% appearing once. Sequencing used CD4+ T cells sorted from PBMCs, obtained 45 days after the yellow fever booster vaccination. These receptors came from a man aged 30 to 39 who received the YFV17D yellow fever vaccine.

The chain joins TRBV5-1 to TRBJ2-7; no reliable D call. Trimming stripped 8 bases from V and 3 bases from J, with 18 bases between. CDR3 length: 14 residues. The germline gives CDR1 SGHRS, CDR2 YFSETQ. Here the CDR3 reads CASSLRKWRYEQYF. CDR3 nucleotides: TGCGCCAGTAGCCTGCGGAAGTGGCGCTACGAGCAGTACTTC.

The chain joins TRBV7-2 to TRBJ2-3; D gene uncertain. V lost 1 base and J 3 bases, leaving 11 bases between the germline ends. Germline values: CDR1 SGHTA, CDR2 FQGNSA. The CDR3 has 15 residues. The CDR3, as DNA: TGTGCCAGCAGCTTAGTGGATCCGCGTACAGATACGCAGTATTTT. This encodes CASSLVDPRTDTQYF.

The chain joins TRBV12-3 or TRBV12-4 to TRBJ2-5; D unclear. V was cut by 1 base and J by 1 base, with 7 bases left in between. The CDR3 is 14 amino acids. CDR3 in DNA: TGTGCCAGCAGTTTAGGTGACCTCCAAGAGACCCAGTACTTC. Translation gives CASSLGDLQETQYF.

This clonotype was observed a handful of times. The chain combines TRBV7-9 with TRBJ1-2; D gene unclear. The germline V gene encodes CDR1 SEHNR and CDR2 FQNEAQ (reference sequence). The CDR3 sequence is 12 residues long. Trimming removed 3 bases from V and 6 bases from J, with 8 bases in between. As DNA, the CDR3 is TGTGCCAGCAGCTTTCGCCGGAATGGCTACACCTTC. Its translation is CASSFRRNGYTF.

This clonotype was counted a few times. This rearrangement joins TRBV27 to TRBJ2-3; TRBD1 matches at 8 bases. Germline V gives CDR1 MNHEY, CDR2 SMNVEV (reference sequence). The CDR3 covers 15 residues. Losses at the gene ends were 4 bases for V and 2 bases for J; bases not matched to a gene: 5. The CDR3 region is CASSYRTGITDTQYF. The CDR3 DNA sequence: TGTGCCAGCAGTTATCGGACAGGGATCACAGATACGCAGTATTTT.

This clonotype has more than one count but fewer than ten. This chain links TRBV2 with TRBJ1-1; 7 nucleotides align to TRBD1. Germline V gene lookup returns CDR1 SNHLY and CDR2 FYNNEI. V was pared by 10 bases and J by 0 bases, with 8 bases of the junction left unmatched. CDR3 size: 14 residues. This CDR3 is CATRDSFMNTEAFF. In DNA form, the CDR3 reads TGTGCCACAAGGGACAGTTTTATGAACACTGAAGCTTTCTTT.